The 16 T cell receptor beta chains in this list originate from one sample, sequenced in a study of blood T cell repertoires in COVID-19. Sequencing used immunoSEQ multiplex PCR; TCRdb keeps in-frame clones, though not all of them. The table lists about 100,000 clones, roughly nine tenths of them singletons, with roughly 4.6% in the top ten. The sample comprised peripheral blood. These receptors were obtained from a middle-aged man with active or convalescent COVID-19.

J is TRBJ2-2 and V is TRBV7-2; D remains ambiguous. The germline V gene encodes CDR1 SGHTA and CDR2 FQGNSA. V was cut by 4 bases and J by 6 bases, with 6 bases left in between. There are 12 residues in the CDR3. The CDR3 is CASSSYSGELFF. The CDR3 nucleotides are TGTGCCAGCAGCTCGTACTCCGGGGAGCTGTTTTTT.

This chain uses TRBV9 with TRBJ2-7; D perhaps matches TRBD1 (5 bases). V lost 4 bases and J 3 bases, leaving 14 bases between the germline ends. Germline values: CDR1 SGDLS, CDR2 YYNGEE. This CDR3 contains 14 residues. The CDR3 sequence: CASSQGPDLYEQYF. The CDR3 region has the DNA TGTGCCAGCAGCCAGGGTCCTGACCTCTACGAGCAGTACTTC.

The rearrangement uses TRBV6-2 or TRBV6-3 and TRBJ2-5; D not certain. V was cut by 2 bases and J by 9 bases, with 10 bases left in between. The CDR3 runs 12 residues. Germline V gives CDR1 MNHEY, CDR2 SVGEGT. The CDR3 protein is CASSYPPGPQYF. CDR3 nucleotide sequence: TGTGCCAGCAGTTACCCCCCGGGTCCCCAGTACTTC.

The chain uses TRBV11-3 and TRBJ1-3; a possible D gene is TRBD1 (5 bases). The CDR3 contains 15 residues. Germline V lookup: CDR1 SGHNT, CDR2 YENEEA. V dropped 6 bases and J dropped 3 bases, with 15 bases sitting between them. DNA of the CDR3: TGTGCCAGCAGGTTACCCGGAGGGGATGGAAACACCATATATTTT. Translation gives CASRLPGGDGNTIYF.

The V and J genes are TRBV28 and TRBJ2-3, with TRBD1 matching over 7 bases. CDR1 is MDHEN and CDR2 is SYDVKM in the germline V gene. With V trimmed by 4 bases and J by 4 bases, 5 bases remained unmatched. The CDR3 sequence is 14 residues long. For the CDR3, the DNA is TGTGCCAGCAGTTCAGGGACAGATCCAGATACGCAGTATTTT. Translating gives CASSSGTDPDTQYF.

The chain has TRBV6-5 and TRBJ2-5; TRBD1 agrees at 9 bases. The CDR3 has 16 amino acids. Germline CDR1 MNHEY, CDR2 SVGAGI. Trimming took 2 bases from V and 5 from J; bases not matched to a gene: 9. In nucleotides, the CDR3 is TGTGCCAGCAGTTACCCTCAGACAGGGGGAATGGAGACCCAGTACTTC. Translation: CASSYPQTGGMETQYF.

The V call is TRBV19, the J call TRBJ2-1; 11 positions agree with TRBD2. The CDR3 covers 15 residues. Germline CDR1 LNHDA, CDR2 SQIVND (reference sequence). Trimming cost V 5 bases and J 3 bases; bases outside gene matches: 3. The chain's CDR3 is CASSLLAGDYNEQFF. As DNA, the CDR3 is TGTGCCAGTAGTTTACTAGCGGGGGACTACAATGAGCAGTTCTTC.

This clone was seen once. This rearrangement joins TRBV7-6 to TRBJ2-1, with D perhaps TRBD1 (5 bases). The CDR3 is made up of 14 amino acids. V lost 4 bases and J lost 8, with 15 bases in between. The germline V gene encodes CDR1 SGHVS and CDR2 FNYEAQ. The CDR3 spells CASSSRARGDEQFF. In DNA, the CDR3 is TGTGCCAGCAGCTCGAGAGCTAGGGGCGATGAGCAGTTCTTC.

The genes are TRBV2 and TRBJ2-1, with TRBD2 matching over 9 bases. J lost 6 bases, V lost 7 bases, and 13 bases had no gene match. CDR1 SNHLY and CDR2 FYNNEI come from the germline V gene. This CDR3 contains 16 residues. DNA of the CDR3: TGTGCCAGCACAAAAATTTCCTTGACTAGCGGCAATGAGCAGTTCTTC. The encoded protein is CASTKISLTSGNEQFF.

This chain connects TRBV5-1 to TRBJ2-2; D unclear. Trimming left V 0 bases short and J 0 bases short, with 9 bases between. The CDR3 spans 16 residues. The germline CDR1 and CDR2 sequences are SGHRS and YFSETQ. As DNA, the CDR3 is TGCGCCAGCAGCTTGGTTGGGCAGACGAACACCGGGGAGCTGTTTTTT. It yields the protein CASSLVGQTNTGELFF.

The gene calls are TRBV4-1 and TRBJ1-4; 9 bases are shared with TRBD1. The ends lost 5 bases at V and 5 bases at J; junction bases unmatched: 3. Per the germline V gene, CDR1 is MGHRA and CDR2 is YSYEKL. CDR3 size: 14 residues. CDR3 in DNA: TGCGCCAGCAGCTACGGGACAGGGAATGAAAAACTGTTTTTT. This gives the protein CASSYGTGNEKLFF.

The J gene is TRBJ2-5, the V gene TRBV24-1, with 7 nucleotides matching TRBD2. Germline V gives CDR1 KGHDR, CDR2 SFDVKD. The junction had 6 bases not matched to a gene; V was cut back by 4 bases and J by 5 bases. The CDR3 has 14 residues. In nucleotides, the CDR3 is TGTGCCACCAGTGACCCGGGGGGTGTGGAGACCCAGTACTTC. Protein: CATSDPGGVETQYF.

In nucleotides, the CDR3 is TGTGCCAGCAGTGCGCCGTGGATGGGAGCCTACGAGCAGTACTTC. This codes for CASSAPWMGAYEQYF. V usage is TRBV6-2 or TRBV6-3 and J usage is TRBJ2-7; weak D call: TRBD2 (5 bases). Looked up from germline, CDR1 is MNHEY and CDR2 is SVGEGT. Trimming took off 5 bases at V and 2 bases at J, with 16 bases between the two ends. This CDR3 contains 15 residues.

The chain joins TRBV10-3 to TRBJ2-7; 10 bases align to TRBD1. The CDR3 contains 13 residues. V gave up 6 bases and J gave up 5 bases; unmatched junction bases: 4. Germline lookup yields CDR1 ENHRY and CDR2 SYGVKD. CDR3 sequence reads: CAIRTGTGDEQYF. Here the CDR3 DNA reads TGTGCCATCAGGACCGGGACAGGGGACGAGCAGTACTTC.

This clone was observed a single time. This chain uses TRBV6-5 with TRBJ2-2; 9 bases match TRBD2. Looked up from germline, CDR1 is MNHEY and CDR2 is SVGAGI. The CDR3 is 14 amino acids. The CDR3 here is CAIYATSGTGELFF. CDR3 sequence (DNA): TGTGCTATTTACGCGACTAGCGGCACCGGGGAGCTGTTTTTT.

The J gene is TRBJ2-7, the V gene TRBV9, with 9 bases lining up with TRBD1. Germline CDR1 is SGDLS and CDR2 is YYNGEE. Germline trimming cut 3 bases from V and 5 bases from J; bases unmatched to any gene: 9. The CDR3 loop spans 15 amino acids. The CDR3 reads CASSAGTGLFNEQYF. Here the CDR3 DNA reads TGTGCCAGCAGCGCTGGGACAGGGTTATTCAACGAGCAGTACTTC.